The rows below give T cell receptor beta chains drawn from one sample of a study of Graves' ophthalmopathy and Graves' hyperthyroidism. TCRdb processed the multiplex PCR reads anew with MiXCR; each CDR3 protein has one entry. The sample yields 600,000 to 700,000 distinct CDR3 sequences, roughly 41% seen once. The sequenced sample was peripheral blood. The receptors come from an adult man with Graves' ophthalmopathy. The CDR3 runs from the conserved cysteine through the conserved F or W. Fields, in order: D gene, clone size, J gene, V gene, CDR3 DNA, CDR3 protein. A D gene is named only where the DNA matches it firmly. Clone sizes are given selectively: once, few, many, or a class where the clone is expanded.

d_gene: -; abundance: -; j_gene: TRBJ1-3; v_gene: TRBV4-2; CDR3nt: TGTGCCAGCAGCGTTCGAGGGGGGAGCTCTGGAAACACCATATATTTT; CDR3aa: CASSVRGGSSGNTIYF
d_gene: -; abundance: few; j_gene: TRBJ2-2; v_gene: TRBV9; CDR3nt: TGTGCCAGCAGCGAGGACCCGGCAGGGACCAACACCGGGGAGCTGTTTTTT; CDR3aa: CASSEDPAGTNTGELFF
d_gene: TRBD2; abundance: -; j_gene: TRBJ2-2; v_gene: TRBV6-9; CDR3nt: TGTGCCAGCCGCGGGGGTCCGAACACCGGGGAGCTGTTTTTT; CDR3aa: CASRGGPNTGELFF
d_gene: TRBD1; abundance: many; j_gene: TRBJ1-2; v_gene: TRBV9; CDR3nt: TGTGCCAGCAGCGTAGCACCGACAGGGGGAGCTAACTATGGCTACACCTTC; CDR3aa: CASSVAPTGGANYGYTF
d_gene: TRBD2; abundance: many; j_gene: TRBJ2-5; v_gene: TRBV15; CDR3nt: TGTGCCACGAGTCGGGAGGGGGAGACCCAGTACTTC; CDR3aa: CATSREGETQYF
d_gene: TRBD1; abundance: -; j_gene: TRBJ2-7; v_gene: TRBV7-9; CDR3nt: TGTGCCAGCAGCCGAAGGACAGGGGGCAAATACGAGCAGTACTTC; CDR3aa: CASSRRTGGKYEQYF
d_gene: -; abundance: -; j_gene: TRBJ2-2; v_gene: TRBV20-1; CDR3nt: TGCAGTGCTAGAATCGGCAGCTCTAAGGGGGAGCTGTTTTTT; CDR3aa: CSARIGSSKGELFF
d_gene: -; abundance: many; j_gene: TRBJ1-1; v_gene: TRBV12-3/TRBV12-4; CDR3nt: TGTGCCAGCAGTTTCTATAGGGGAGAGAGAGAAGCTTTCTTT; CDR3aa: CASSFYRGEREAFF
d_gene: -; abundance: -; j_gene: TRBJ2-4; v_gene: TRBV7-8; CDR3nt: TGTGCCAGCAGCCTATCGAGGGGGGCGCGAGACATTCAGTACTTC; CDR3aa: CASSLSRGARDIQYF
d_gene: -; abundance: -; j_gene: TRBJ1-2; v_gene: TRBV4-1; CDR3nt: TGCGCCAGCAGCCAACTAGCGGGCGGACTATATTATGGCTACACCTTC; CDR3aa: CASSQLAGGLYYGYTF
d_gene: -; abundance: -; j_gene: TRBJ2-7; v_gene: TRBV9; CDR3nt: TGTGCCAGCAGCGTAGATGATATGAGAAGTTCACCCTACGAGCAGTACTTC; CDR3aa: CASSVDDMRSSPYEQYF
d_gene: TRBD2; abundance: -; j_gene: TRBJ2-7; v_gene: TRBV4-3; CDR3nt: TGCGCCAGCAGCCAAGGGACTAGCGGAGCCAACGAGCAGTACTTC; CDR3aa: CASSQGTSGANEQYF
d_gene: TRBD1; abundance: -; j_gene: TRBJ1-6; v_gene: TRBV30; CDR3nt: TGTGCCTGGAGAGGGACAGGGGACTATAATTCACCCCTCCACTTT; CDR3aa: CAWRGTGDYNSPLHF
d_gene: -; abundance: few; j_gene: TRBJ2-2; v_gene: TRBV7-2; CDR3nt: TGTGCCAGCAGCTTAACCAGGGTTAACACCGGGGAGCTGTTTTTT; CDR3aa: CASSLTRVNTGELFF
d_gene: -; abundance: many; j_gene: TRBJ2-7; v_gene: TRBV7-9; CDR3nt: TGTGCCAGCAGCTTTGCCCCCTCCCACGAGCAGTACTTC; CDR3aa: CASSFAPSHEQYF
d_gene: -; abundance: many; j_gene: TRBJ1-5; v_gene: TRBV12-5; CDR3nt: TGTGCTAGTGGTTTGAGTTACGGAAATCAGCCCCAGCATTTT; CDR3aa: CASGLSYGNQPQHF
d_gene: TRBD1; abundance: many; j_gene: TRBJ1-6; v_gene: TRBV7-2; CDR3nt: TGTGCCAGCAGCTTAGTTGGGACAGGGGATTATAATTCACCCCTCCACTTT; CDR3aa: CASSLVGTGDYNSPLHF
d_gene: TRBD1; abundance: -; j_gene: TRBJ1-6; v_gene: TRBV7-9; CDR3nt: TGTGCCAGCAGCGCGGGACAGGGGGTGGCCCTCCACTTT; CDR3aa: CASSAGQGVALHF
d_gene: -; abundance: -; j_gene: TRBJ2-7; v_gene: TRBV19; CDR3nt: TGTGCCAGCAGCGTCTGGGCCGCGACCCGCGAGCAGTACTTC; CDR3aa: CASSVWAATREQYF
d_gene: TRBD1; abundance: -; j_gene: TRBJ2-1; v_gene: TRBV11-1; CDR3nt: TGTGCCAGCAGCTCACCCGGGACAGAGTACAATGAGCAGTTCTTC; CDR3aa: CASSSPGTEYNEQFF
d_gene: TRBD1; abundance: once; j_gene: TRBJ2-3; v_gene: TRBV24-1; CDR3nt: TGTGCCACCAGTGACCGCCGGGACAGACCAGATACGCAGTATTTT; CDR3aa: CATSDRRDRPDTQYF
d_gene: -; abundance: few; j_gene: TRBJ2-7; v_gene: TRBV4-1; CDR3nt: TGCGCCAGCAGCCAAATGGGCCAAAACGAGCAGTACTTC; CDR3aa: CASSQMGQNEQYF